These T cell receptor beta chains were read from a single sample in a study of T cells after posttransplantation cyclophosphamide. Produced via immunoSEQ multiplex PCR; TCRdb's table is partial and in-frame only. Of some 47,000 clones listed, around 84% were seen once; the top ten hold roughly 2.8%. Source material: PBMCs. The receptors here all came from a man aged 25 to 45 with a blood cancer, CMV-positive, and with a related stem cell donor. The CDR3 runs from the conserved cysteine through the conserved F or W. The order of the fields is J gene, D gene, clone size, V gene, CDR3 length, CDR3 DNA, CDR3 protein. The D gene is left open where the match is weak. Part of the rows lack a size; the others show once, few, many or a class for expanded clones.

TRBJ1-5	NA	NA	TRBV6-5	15	TGTGCCAGCAGTTACTCTTTGGACAGAAATCAGCCCCAGCATTTT	CASSYSLDRNQPQHF
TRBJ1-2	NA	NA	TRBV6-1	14	TGTGCCAGCAGTGAAGGGGGGGGTTCGTATGGCTACACCTTC	CASSEGGGSYGYTF
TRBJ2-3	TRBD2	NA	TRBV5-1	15	TGCGCCAGCAGCGCCGGGACTAGCGTTCTAGATACGCAGTATTTT	CASSAGTSVLDTQYF
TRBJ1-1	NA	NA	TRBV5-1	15	TGCGCCAGCAGCTGGGGGGATGGTGGGAACACTGAAGCTTTCTTT	CASSWGDGGNTEAFF
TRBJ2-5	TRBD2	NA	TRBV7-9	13	TGTGCCACCGGGAGGACTAGAGAAGAGACCCAGTACTTC	CATGRTREETQYF
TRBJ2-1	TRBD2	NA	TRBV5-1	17	TGCGCCAGCACTGGCACCGTAGCGGGAGTTAACTACAATGAGCAGTTCTTC	CASTGTVAGVNYNEQFF
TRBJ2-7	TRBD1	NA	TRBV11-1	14	TGTGCCAGCAGCCCTCGGACAGGGGGCGACGAGCAGTACTTC	CASSPRTGGDEQYF
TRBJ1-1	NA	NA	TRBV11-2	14	TGTGCCAGCAGCTTGTCGCAGGGTTCCACTGAAGCTTTCTTT	CASSLSQGSTEAFF
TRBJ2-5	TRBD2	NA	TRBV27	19	TGTGCCAGCAGTTCGGGACTAGCGGGAGTGTTATCCCTCCAAGAGACCCAGTACTTC	CASSSGLAGVLSLQETQYF
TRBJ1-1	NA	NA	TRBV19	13	TGTGCCAGTAGTTCCAACGGAGGGACTGAAGCTTTCTTT	CASSSNGGTEAFF
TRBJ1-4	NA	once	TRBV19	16	TGTGCCAGTAGTATGAACCCGGGAGCAACTAATGAAAAACTGTTTTTT	CASSMNPGATNEKLFF
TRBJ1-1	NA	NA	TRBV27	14	TGTGCCAGCGGCGGAGGTTGGTGGAACACTGAAGCTTTCTTT	CASGGGWWNTEAFF
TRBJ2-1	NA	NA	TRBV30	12	TGTGCCTGGAGTCGGGGGAACAATGAGCAGTTCTTC	CAWSRGNNEQFF
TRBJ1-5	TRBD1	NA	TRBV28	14	TGTGCCAGCAGCCATGACAGGGCGGGTCAGCCCCAGCATTTT	CASSHDRAGQPQHF
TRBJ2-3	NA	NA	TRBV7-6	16	TGTGCCAGCAGCTTAGCCCCGGGAGAAGGGAGAGATACGCAGTATTTT	CASSLAPGEGRDTQYF
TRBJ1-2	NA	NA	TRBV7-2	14	TGTGCCAGCAGCTTAGGTGGGGGCGGCTATGGCTACACCTTC	CASSLGGGGYGYTF
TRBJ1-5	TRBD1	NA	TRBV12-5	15	TGTGCTAGTGGTTTGGTAAGACAGGGAAATCAGCCCCAGCATTTT	CASGLVRQGNQPQHF
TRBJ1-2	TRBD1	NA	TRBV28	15	TGTGCCAGCAGCCTCCTCGGACAGGGATACTATGGCTACACCTTC	CASSLLGQGYYGYTF
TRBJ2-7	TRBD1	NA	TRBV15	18	TGTGCCACCAGCAGAGTGGAATGGGGACAGGGGGCTTACTACGAGCAGTACTTC	CATSRVEWGQGAYYEQYF
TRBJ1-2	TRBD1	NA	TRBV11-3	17	TGTGCCAGCAGCGCAACCGGGACAGCCTCTTTCCGGCGTGGCTACACCTTC	CASSATGTASFRRGYTF